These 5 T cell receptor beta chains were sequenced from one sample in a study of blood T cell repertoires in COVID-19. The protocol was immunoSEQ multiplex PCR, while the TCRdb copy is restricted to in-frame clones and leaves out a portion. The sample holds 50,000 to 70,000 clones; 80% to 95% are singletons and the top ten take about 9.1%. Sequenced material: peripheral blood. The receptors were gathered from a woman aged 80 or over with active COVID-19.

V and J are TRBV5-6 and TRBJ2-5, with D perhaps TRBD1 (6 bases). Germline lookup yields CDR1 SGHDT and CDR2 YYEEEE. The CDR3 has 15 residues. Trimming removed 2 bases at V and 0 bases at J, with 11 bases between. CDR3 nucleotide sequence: TGTGCCAGCAGCTTTAAGAGGGACAACCAAGAGACCCAGTACTTC. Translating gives CASSFKRDNQETQYF.

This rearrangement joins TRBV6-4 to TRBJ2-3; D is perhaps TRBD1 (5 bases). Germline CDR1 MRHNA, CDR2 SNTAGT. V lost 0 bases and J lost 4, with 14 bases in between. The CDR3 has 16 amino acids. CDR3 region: CASSDSLSSRADTQYF. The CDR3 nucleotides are TGTGCCAGCAGTGACTCCTTATCCAGCAGGGCAGATACGCAGTATTTT.

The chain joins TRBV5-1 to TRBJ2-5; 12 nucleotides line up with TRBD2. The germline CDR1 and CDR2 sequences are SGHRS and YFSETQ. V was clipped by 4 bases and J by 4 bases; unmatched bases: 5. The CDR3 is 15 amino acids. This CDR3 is CASSLAGGRGETQYF. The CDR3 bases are TGCGCCAGCAGCCTAGCGGGGGGGCGAGGAGAGACCCAGTACTTC.

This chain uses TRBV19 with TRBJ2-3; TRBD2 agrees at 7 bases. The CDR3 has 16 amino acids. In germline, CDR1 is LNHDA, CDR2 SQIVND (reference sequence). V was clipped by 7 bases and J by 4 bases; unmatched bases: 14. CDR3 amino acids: CASTPDSGTTPDTQYF. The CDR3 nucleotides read TGTGCCAGTACCCCGGACTCCGGGACTACCCCAGATACGCAGTATTTT. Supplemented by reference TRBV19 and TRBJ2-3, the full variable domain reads DGGITQSPKYLFRKEGQNVTLSCEQNLNHDAMYWYRQDPGQGLRLIYYSQIVNDFQKGDIAEGYSVSREKKESFPLTVTSAQKNPTAFYLCASTPDSGTTPDTQYFGPGTRLTVL.

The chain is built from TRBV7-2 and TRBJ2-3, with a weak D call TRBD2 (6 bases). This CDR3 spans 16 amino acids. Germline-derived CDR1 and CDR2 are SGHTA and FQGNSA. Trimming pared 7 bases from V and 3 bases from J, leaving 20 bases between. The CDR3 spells CASTKSRPAGTDTQYF. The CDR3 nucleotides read TGTGCCAGCACCAAATCGCGACCTGCGGGAACAGATACGCAGTATTTT.